This entry features one T cell receptor (beta chain) sequence. V lost 2 bases to trimming and J lost 3 bases; unmatched junction nucleotides: 6. This CDR3 is built from 15 residues. Germline lookup yields CDR1 ENHRY and CDR2 SYGVKD. The sample comes from a study of T cell changes during pregnancy in multiple sclerosis. Using immunoSEQ multiplex PCR, the repertoire was profiled, and TCRdb retains in-frame clones only, with some absent. Among 45,000 to 60,000 clones listed, 80% to 90% were seen once. This clonotype was obtained from a female donor with multiple sclerosis, enrolled in a pregnancy study. This rearrangement joins TRBV10-3 to TRBJ1-2, with TRBD1 matching over 7 bases. The source was peripheral blood, collected in the first trimester of pregnancy. Here the CDR3 DNA reads TGTGCCATCAGTGAGGGTCAGGGGGATCACTATGGCTACACCTTC. As protein: CAISEGQGDHYGYTF.